This entry is about one TCR beta chain. Germline CDR1 reads SGHTA; CDR2 reads FQGNSA. This CDR3 region has 13 residues. The V and J ends lost 7 bases and 8 bases respectively, with 15 bases between them. This entry belongs to a study of blood T cells in healthy people across ages. Primers used in a second PCR of roughly 6 to 12 cycles were a sample-barcoded 5' primer and a J-beta primer mix. One entry per CDR3 protein results from TCRdb running MiXCR on the 5' RACE reads. The data show 850,000 to 1,000,000 distinct CDR3 sequences, with roughly half seen just once and 20% to 25% held by the top ten. Input material: blood. This chain links TRBV7-2 with TRBJ2-1; possible D gene TRBD2, 7 bases. The receptor was derived from a woman in her sixties or seventies in good health. This CDR3 is CASTGLGGHEQFF. The CDR3 nucleotides are TGTGCCAGCACGGGACTGGGGGGGCATGAGCAGTTCTTC.